The 21 T cell receptor beta chains below all came from one sample that was sequenced in a study of vaccination and CD4 T cells after COVID-19. As for treatment: roughly 10-day PBMC culture with coronavirus spike peptide pools or control peptides (ViraFEST assay). Sequenced with the Oncomine TCR Beta short-read assay was DNA taken from cultured CD4+ T cells. TCRdb fed the PCR reads into MiXCR, producing one record per CDR3 protein. This table has under 25,000 distinct CDR3 sequences, roughly 29% appearing once. Their specific antigens are unknown. The sequenced sample was cultured CD4+ T cells from blood. The receptors here all came from a human donor with COVID-19.

The CDR3 DNA follows: TGTGCCAGCAGCTACGGGACAGCGGACTATGGCTACACCTTC. Translating gives CASSYGTADYGYTF. The V gene is TRBV3-1, the J gene TRBJ1-2, with 7 bases matching TRBD1. This CDR3 is 14 amino acids long. Trimming removed 5 bases from V and 3 bases from J; junction bases left unmatched: 6. Germline V gives CDR1 LGHDT, CDR2 YNNKEL (reference sequence).

This clonotype showed up just a few times. CDR3 sequence reads: CASRNIAGSYEQYF. The CDR3 bases are TGCGCCAGCAGGAATATTGCGGGGTCCTACGAGCAGTACTTC. J is TRBJ2-7 and V is TRBV5-1; a weak D match, TRBD2 (6 bases). The germline gives CDR1 SGHRS, CDR2 YFSETQ. V lost 5 bases, J lost 1 base, and 13 bases lay in between. This CDR3 spans 14 amino acids.

This clonotype has just a few counts. The chain links TRBV12-3 or TRBV12-4 to TRBJ2-2, with a tentative D call TRBD1 (5 bases). There are 14 residues in the CDR3. With 0 bases removed from V and 7 bases from J, the gap between germline ends came to 9 bases. As DNA, the CDR3 is TGTGCCAGCAGTTTAGCTCAGGGTTTCGGGGAGCTGTTTTTT. Translated: CASSLAQGFGELFF.

The V gene is TRBV28, the J gene TRBJ1-1; unclear D gene. Germline lookup yields CDR1 MDHEN and CDR2 SYDVKM. CDR3 length: 14 amino acids. V shed 7 bases and J shed 1 base, with 13 bases lying between them. Here the CDR3 DNA reads TGTGCCAGCACCCTGACACGACAGAACACTGAAGCTTTCTTT. This translates into CASTLTRQNTEAFF.

This clonotype was counted between two and nine times. The V gene is TRBV27, the J gene TRBJ1-5; 7 nucleotides match TRBD1. The CDR3 runs to 14 residues. V was clipped by 3 bases and J by 6 bases; unmatched bases: 5. Germline loops: CDR1 MNHEY, CDR2 SMNVEV (reference sequence). The CDR3: CASSFGPGGQPQHF. The CDR3 region has the DNA TGTGCCAGCAGTTTTGGACCAGGGGGTCAGCCCCAGCATTTT.

The chain links TRBV9 to TRBJ1-5; TRBD1 might be the D (6 bases). V lost 4 bases and J 1 base, leaving 9 bases between the germline ends. Per the germline V gene, CDR1 is SGDLS and CDR2 is YYNGEE. This CDR3 has 14 amino acids. The CDR3 is CASSLGQSNQPQHF. CDR3 in DNA: TGTGCCAGCAGCCTTGGACAGAGCAATCAGCCCCAGCATTTT.

The J gene is TRBJ1-6, the V gene TRBV6-1; D is uncertain. The CDR3 sequence is 16 residues long. Deletions cut 6 bases from V and 7 bases from J, with 19 bases between. CDR1 is MNHNS, CDR2 SASEGT, per germline. CDR3 in DNA: TGTGCCAGCAGCCACCCGGGCGTAATCGGGAATTCACCCCTCCACTTT. It specifies CASSHPGVIGNSPLHF.

The chain employs TRBV29-1 and TRBJ1-4; the D is unclear. There are 13 residues in the CDR3. Germline loops: CDR1 SQVTM, CDR2 ANQGSEA. V shed 6 bases and J shed 8 bases, with 16 bases lying between them. The CDR3 bases are TGCAGCGTGACTCTCCGGATGGGGGAAAAACTGTTTTTT. Protein product: CSVTLRMGEKLFF.

This clonotype was seen a handful of times. CDR3 sequence reads: CAWSKRLVVDLHEQYF. CDR3 DNA sequence: TGTGCCTGGAGTAAGAGACTAGTAGTTGACTTACACGAGCAGTACTTC. V usage is TRBV30 and J usage is TRBJ2-7; D may be TRBD2 (6 bases). The CDR3 spans 16 residues. Deletions cut 2 bases from V and 5 bases from J, with 22 bases between. Germline CDR1 reads GTSNPN; CDR2 reads SVGIG (reference sequence).

The chain is built from TRBV18 and TRBJ2-3, with 7 bases that match TRBD1. CDR3 size: 15 residues. Losses at the gene ends were 2 bases for V and 1 base for J; bases not matched to a gene: 3. Germline-derived CDR1 and CDR2 are KGHSH and LQKENI. In nucleotides, the CDR3 is TGTGCCAGCTCACCAGGACAGGTGGGCACAGATACGCAGTATTTT. It codes for CASSPGQVGTDTQYF.

The rearrangement links TRBV12-3 or TRBV12-4 to TRBJ1-2, with D perhaps TRBD1 (6 bases). Trimming shortened V by 4 bases and J by 0 bases, and 12 bases separated the two germline ends. There are 15 residues in the CDR3. The DNA for the CDR3 is TGTGCCAGCAGTTCCAATACAGGGTCTAACTATGGCTACACCTTC. Translated, it gives CASSSNTGSNYGYTF.

This clonotype was observed a handful of times. The V gene is TRBV5-4, the J gene TRBJ1-1; TRBD1 might be the D (6 bases). Per the germline V gene, CDR1 is SGHNT and CDR2 is YYREEE (reference sequence). The CDR3 loop spans 14 amino acids. The V and J ends lost 4 bases and 1 base respectively, with 11 bases between them. In DNA, the CDR3 is TGTGCCAGCAGCAGGGGGGGAGGGAACACTGAAGCTTTCTTT. This encodes CASSRGGGNTEAFF.

The CDR3 region is CASNRLGGPQHF. CDR3 nucleotide sequence: TGTGCCAGTAATAGGCTAGGGGGGCCCCAGCATTTT. This rearrangement joins TRBV19 to TRBJ1-5, with D perhaps matching TRBD1 (6 bases). V was cut by 7 bases and J by 9 bases, with 13 bases left in between. CDR1 and CDR2 (germline): LNHDA, SQIVND (reference sequence). There are 12 residues in the CDR3.

The V and J genes are TRBV18 and TRBJ2-6; tentatively, D is TRBD1 (6 bases). Trimming shortened V by 5 bases and J by 0 bases, and 23 bases separated the two germline ends. Germline CDR1 is KGHSH and CDR2 is LQKENI. The CDR3 totals 20 residues. CDR3 bases: TGTGCCAGCTCAAACATCCAACCCGGACAGTTCAGCTCTGGGGCCAACGTCCTGACTTTC. Its protein is CASSNIQPGQFSSGANVLTF.

This clonotype was found a few times. This chain connects TRBV25-1 to TRBJ1-6; 10 bases are a match to TRBD1. CDR1 and CDR2 from the germline V gene are MGHDK and SYGVNS. The CDR3 runs to 15 residues. V gave up 6 bases and J gave up 7 bases; unmatched junction bases: 6. CDR3 DNA sequence: TGTGCCAGCAGCGCCGGGACAGGGGTCAATTCACCCCTCCACTTT. This sequence encodes CASSAGTGVNSPLHF.

The rearrangement joins TRBV20-1 to TRBJ2-3; D is possibly TRBD1 or TRBD2 (6 bases each). The CDR3 consists of 14 residues. V lost 1 base to trimming and J lost 10 bases, with 18 bases between them. The germline V gene encodes CDR1 DFQATT and CDR2 SNEGSKA (reference sequence). DNA for the CDR3: TGCAGTGCTAGAGCGGGGGCGGGTTTTGCGTCGCAGTATTTT. Translation gives CSARAGAGFASQYF.

This clonotype was counted only a few times. The chain links TRBV27 to TRBJ2-6; the D gene is possibly TRBD1 (5 bases). Germline CDR1 MNHEY, CDR2 SMNVEV (reference sequence). This CDR3 is built from 18 residues. V lost 6 bases to trimming and J lost 4 bases, with 22 bases between them. As DNA, the CDR3 is TGTGCCAGCAGCGAGGTACAGGCCTGGGGCTTAGGGGCCAACGTCCTGACTTTC. Its protein is CASSEVQAWGLGANVLTF. Full variable domain (remainder filled in from reference TRBV27 and TRBJ2-6): EAQVTQNPRYLITVTGKKLTVTCSQNMNHEYMSWYRQDPGLGLRQIYYSMNVEVTDKGDVPEGYKVSRKEKRNFPLILESPSPNQTSLYFCASSEVQAWGLGANVLTFGAGSRLTVL.

V gene TRBV12-3 or TRBV12-4 combines with J gene TRBJ1-1, with D perhaps matching TRBD1 (5 bases). The length of the CDR3 is 14 residues. Between the trimmed V and J ends, which lost 7 bases and 5 bases, there was a span of 17 bases. For the CDR3, the DNA is TGTGCCAGCAACCTGGACAAGGGAGAGACTGAAGCTTTCTTT. Its protein product is CASNLDKGETEAFF.

The V gene is TRBV6-1, the J gene TRBJ2-7; 9 positions match TRBD1. The germline gives CDR1 MNHNS, CDR2 SASEGT. The CDR3 contains 15 residues. V shed 8 bases and J 0 bases; nucleotides not matched to a gene: 8. CDR3 sequence reads: CASRPTGGISYEQYF. CDR3 DNA: TGTGCCAGCCGTCCGACAGGGGGGATCTCCTACGAGCAGTACTTC.

The V gene is TRBV18, the J gene TRBJ2-2; D is possibly TRBD1 (5 bases). The V end lost 2 bases, the J end lost 9 bases, and 13 bases lay between the germline ends. The V gene's germline CDR1 is KGHSH and CDR2 LQKENI. This CDR3 comprises 14 residues. The DNA of the CDR3 is TGTGCCAGCTCACCATCAATTGGACAAAGGGAGCTGTTTTTT. Translation gives CASSPSIGQRELFF.

This clonotype has only a few counts. This sequence joins TRBV20-1 and TRBJ1-6; D not certain. Trimming took 0 bases from V and 0 from J, leaving 9 bases between them. The CDR3 has 16 amino acids. Germline values: CDR1 DFQATT, CDR2 SNEGSKA (reference sequence). The CDR3 sequence is CSARDSGSSYNSPLHF. The CDR3 region has the DNA TGCAGTGCTAGAGATTCTGGGAGCTCCTATAATTCACCCCTCCACTTT.